This T cell receptor beta chain was obtained from a study of OX40 agonist ivuxolimab in advanced cancers. Study background: Among those enrolled, mean age was roughly 55 years (range roughly 23 to 79) and about 82% were male. Partial responses were achieved by three patients: one hepatocellular carcinoma, two cutaneous melanoma.

Prior autoimmune disease or systemic immunosuppression barred patients. Findings and caveats of the study: Some of the nonresponding patients also showed low levels of normalized T-cell clonal expansion.

Germline V gives CDR1 KGHSH, CDR2 LQKENI. The CDR3 totals 14 residues. Trimming took off 0 bases at V and 7 bases at J, with 11 bases between the two ends. About this clone: Its antigen is not identified.

Here immunoSEQ multiplex PCR was the method, and the copy in TCRdb shows in-frame clones only, minus some. The sample has approximately 50,000 clones, 70% to 85% seen once; the top ten hold roughly 4%. This TCR derives from an adult with an advanced solid tumor such as melanoma, head and neck, liver or kidney cancer. This specimen was CD4+ or CD8+ T cells sorted from blood, taken in a trial of the OX40 agonist ivuxolimab. The V gene is TRBV18, the J gene TRBJ2-3; unclear D gene. CDR3 protein: CASSPPMTAYTQYF. The CDR3 coding sequence is TGTGCCAGCTCACCACCTATGACGGCGTATACGCAGTATTTT.